This T cell receptor (beta chain) was recovered during a study of shared clonotypes between healthy human individuals. For the study at large: Contributing individuals were two females and a few males aged 18 to 49. General study results and limits: Four donors had roughly 5% of their naive CD4 clonotypes in common. The researchers took only blood, and tissue repertoires probably look different.

CD8 cells classed as naive were CD45RO-negative and positively selected for CCR7, excluding terminally differentiated effector memory CD45RA+ cells. Worth noting for this clone: No antigen is known for it. This sample includes further DNA sequences coding for the same CDR3.

The CDR3 has 10 residues. Looked up from germline, CDR1 is SNHLY and CDR2 is FYNNEI. The method was immunoSEQ multiplex PCR; TCRdb's version includes in-frame clones alone and lacks a portion of them. Seen here are 2 million to 2.5 million clones, 85% to 95% observed once, and the top ten hold 1.1%. The sample comprised naive CD8+ T cells sorted from blood. This receptor was obtained from a young man in good health. V gene TRBV2 combines with J gene TRBJ2-7; D gene unclear. DNA for the CDR3: TGTGCTAGTAAGGCCTACGAGCAGTACTTC. Its translation: CASKAYEQYF.